Presented here are 15 T cell receptor beta chains from one specimen sequenced in a study of graft-versus-host responses after intestinal transplantation. The data were produced by immunoSEQ multiplex PCR, yet TCRdb's version contains in-frame clones alone and is incomplete. The sample has tens of thousands of clones, about 94% seen once. Their antigens are not known. The sequencing here drew on unstimulated CD4+ T cells sorted from spleen or lymph node cells, taken before transplant. Receptors originate from a human donor who was the organ donor for an intestinal transplant.

This sequence joins TRBV28 and TRBJ1-2; tentative D call: TRBD1 (6 bases). Trimming pared 8 bases from V and 0 bases from J, leaving 13 bases between. The germline V gene encodes CDR1 MDHEN and CDR2 SYDVKM. CDR3 length: 14 residues. CDR3 sequence (DNA): TGTGCCAGCGGGGGCCCGGGTCCTAACTATGGCTACACCTTC. As protein: CASGGPGPNYGYTF.

The gene calls are TRBV4-1 and TRBJ1-5, with D maybe TRBD1 (6 bases). This CDR3 comprises 16 residues. V was clipped by 0 bases and J by 6 bases, with 15 bases between them. Germline-derived CDR1 and CDR2 are MGHRA and YSYEKL. The CDR3 DNA is TGCGCCAGCAGCCAAGATCCCCAGGGGAGAGGTCAGCCCCAGCATTTT. The encoded protein is CASSQDPQGRGQPQHF.

This chain uses TRBV18 with TRBJ2-7; D gene unclear. V lost 3 bases to trimming and J lost 4 bases, with 10 bases between them. This CDR3 has 13 residues. From germline, CDR1 is KGHSH and CDR2 LQKENI. The CDR3 DNA follows: TGTGCCAGCTCACCGATCGGGCTTTACGAGCAGTACTTC. This translates into CASSPIGLYEQYF.

The gene calls are TRBV4-2 and TRBJ1-5; D ambiguous. V shed 3 bases and J shed 7 bases, with 13 bases lying between them. The CDR3 totals 14 residues. CDR1 and CDR2 from the germline V gene are LGHNA and YNFKEQ. The CDR3 nucleotides read TGTGCCAGCAGCCAGGAGGCCGGGAGGCAGCCCCAGCATTTT. Its translation is CASSQEAGRQPQHF.

The rearrangement joins TRBV6-6 to TRBJ1-2, with TRBD1 identical over 8 bases. This CDR3 has 12 residues. CDR1 MNHNY and CDR2 SVGAGI come from the germline V gene (reference sequence). Trimming removed 4 bases from V and 6 bases from J; junction bases left unmatched: 1. The CDR3 DNA reads TGTGCCAGCAGTTCAGGGGGCGATGGCTACACCTTC. Translating gives CASSSGGDGYTF.

The V gene is TRBV5-1, the J gene TRBJ2-7; tentative D call: TRBD2 (6 bases). This CDR3 is 13 amino acids long. Trimming removed 2 bases at V and 2 bases at J, with 8 bases between. The germline V gene encodes CDR1 SGHRS and CDR2 YFSETQ. This chain's CDR3 is CASSLTGAYEQYF. CDR3 in DNA: TGCGCCAGCAGCTTAACGGGGGCCTACGAGCAGTACTTC.

This clone has a single count. The chain uses TRBV5-7 and TRBJ2-5; 10 bases fit TRBD2. TRBV5-7 is identified as an open reading frame with a role that is uncertain. V trimming: 4 bases; J trimming: 3 bases; junction bases outside the gene matches: 6. The CDR3 is made up of 15 amino acids. The CDR3 spells CASSPIGLAEETQYF. In DNA, the CDR3 is TGTGCCAGCAGCCCGATAGGACTAGCGGAAGAGACCCAGTACTTC.

The V call is TRBV5-1, the J call TRBJ2-7, with a weak D call TRBD1 (7 bases). The CDR3 has 15 amino acids. Germline CDR1 reads SGHRS; CDR2 reads YFSETQ. V was cut by 5 bases and J by 2 bases, with 17 bases left in between. The CDR3 protein is CASRNRGGETYEQYF. CDR3 nucleotides: TGCGCCAGCAGAAACAGGGGCGGGGAGACCTACGAGCAGTACTTC.

The CDR3 reads CASSQIKLAGGQETQYF. CDR3 bases: TGCGCCAGCAGCCAAATTAAACTAGCGGGGGGGCAAGAGACCCAGTACTTC. V is TRBV4-3 and J is TRBJ2-5; 13 bases are a match to TRBD2. Germline V gene data show CDR1 as LGHNA and CDR2 as YSLEER. Trimming removed 2 bases from V and 2 bases from J; junction bases left unmatched: 5. The CDR3 covers 17 residues.

The chain recombines TRBV28 with TRBJ1-1; maybe TRBD1 (6 bases). This CDR3 contains 14 residues. The V end was cut by 1 base, the J end by 6 bases, with 12 bases between. Germline V lookup: CDR1 MDHEN, CDR2 SYDVKM. The CDR3 reads CASSLLGGAAEAFF. CDR3 coding DNA: TGTGCCAGCAGTTTATTAGGGGGGGCAGCTGAAGCTTTCTTT. The full variable domain, rest sourced from reference TRBV28 and TRBJ1-1, is DVKVTQSSRYLVKRTGEKVFLECVQDMDHENMFWYRQDPGLGLRLIYFSYDVKMKEKGDIPEGYSVSREKKERFSLILESASTNQTSMYLCASSLLGGAAEAFFGQGTRLTVV.

The chain combines TRBV28 with TRBJ2-5; the D is unclear. The CDR3 totals 11 residues. Trimming shortened V by 3 bases and J by 7 bases, and 6 bases separated the two germline ends. The germline V gene has CDR1 MDHEN and CDR2 SYDVKM. The CDR3 nucleotides read TGTGCCAGCAGTTTTGCCGGGACCCAGTACTTC. Translation gives CASSFAGTQYF.

V usage is TRBV28 and J usage is TRBJ2-2; 13 nucleotides agree with TRBD2. CDR1 is MDHEN and CDR2 is SYDVKM in the germline V gene. V shed 6 bases, J shed 4 bases, and the junction held 14 bases outside the gene matches. CDR3 length equals 19 residues. CDR3 sequence reads: CASSPLAGGRVSATGELFF. The CDR3 region has the DNA TGTGCCAGCAGCCCACTAGCGGGGGGGCGAGTTTCGGCCACCGGGGAGCTGTTTTTT.

The chain couples TRBV5-1 to TRBJ1-1; no clear D. The germline V gene encodes CDR1 SGHRS and CDR2 YFSETQ. The CDR3 extends over 15 amino acids. V was shortened by 0 bases and J by 1 base, with 10 bases between the two germline ends. Here the CDR3 reads CASSLARSGNTEAFF. CDR3 DNA sequence: TGCGCCAGCAGCTTGGCGAGGTCAGGGAACACTGAAGCTTTCTTT. Combining the CDR3 with reference TRBV5-1 and TRBJ1-1 gives the whole variable domain KAGVTQTPRYLIKTRGQQVTLSCSPISGHRSVSWYQQTPGQGLQFLFEYFSETQRNKGNFPGRFSGRQFSNSRSEMNVSTLELGDSALYLCASSLARSGNTEAFFGQGTRLTVV.

This clone was picked up one time. DNA of the CDR3: TGTGCCACCGGCGGGACTAGCGATTCCTACAATGAGCAGTTCTTC. The encoded protein is CATGGTSDSYNEQFF. The chain joins TRBV11-3 to TRBJ2-1, with TRBD2 matching 10 bases. The germline V gene has CDR1 SGHNT and CDR2 YENEEA. The length of the CDR3 is 15 residues. J gave up 1 base and V 10 bases, and 7 bases lay outside the gene matches.

J is TRBJ2-7 and V is TRBV19; 9 nucleotides align to TRBD2. Germline assignment: CDR1 LNHDA and CDR2 SQIVND (reference sequence). This CDR3 comprises 15 residues. Germline trimming cut 3 bases from V and 3 bases from J; bases unmatched to any gene: 6. The CDR3 here is CASSISGLANYEQYF. The CDR3 DNA is TGTGCCAGTAGTATTTCGGGACTAGCAAACTACGAGCAGTACTTC.